The 8 T cell receptor beta chains in this list originate from one sample, sequenced in a study of Tregs in tolerant kidney transplant recipients (dated by TCRdb to between 2017 and 2020). Receptor libraries were prepared by the immunoSEQ multiplex PCR assay. Not all clones reach the TCRdb copy of this immuneACCESS table, which keeps in-frame sequences only. Checked studies attribute under half of the gap to unresolved V genes and leave the rest unexplained. Within this sample are about 18,000 clones, with approximately 60% of them counted one time only. The ten largest make up roughly 3.2% of the sample. These receptors' targets are unknown. Sequenced material: Tregs from blood cultured with allogeneic cells. The receptors come from a human donor in good health.

The chain recombines TRBV7-9 with TRBJ1-2; D not certain. Germline lookup yields CDR1 SEHNR and CDR2 FQNEAQ (reference sequence). Trimming left V 4 bases short and J 2 bases short, with 2 bases between. The length of the CDR3 is 11 residues. The CDR3 DNA reads TGTGCCAGCAGCTCCAACTATGGCTACACCTTC. It encodes CASSSNYGYTF.

V usage is TRBV6-5 and J usage is TRBJ2-1, with 8 positions matching TRBD2. V trimming: 8 bases; J trimming: 4 bases; junction bases outside the gene matches: 4. This CDR3 spans 13 amino acids. CDR1 MNHEY and CDR2 SVGAGI come from the germline V gene. The CDR3 region is CASEASGYNEQFF. DNA for the CDR3: TGTGCCAGCGAGGCTAGCGGGTACAATGAGCAGTTCTTC.

At least ten counts were recorded for this clone. The rearrangement uses TRBV18 and TRBJ1-1, with 12 bases lining up with TRBD1. Germline V gene sequence: CDR1 KGHSH, CDR2 LQKENI. V dropped 4 bases and J dropped 6; count of bases not matched to a gene: 9. The CDR3 length is 16 residues. Written as DNA, the CDR3 is TGTGCCAGCTCACTGGGACAGGGGGCGCTTGCCGCTGAAGCTTTCTTT. This encodes CASSLGQGALAAEAFF.

The chain employs TRBV25-1 and TRBJ1-6, with D possibly matching TRBD1 (5 bases). The CDR3 contains 16 residues. V shed 6 bases and J shed 2 bases, with 14 bases lying between them. Per germline, CDR1 MGHDK and CDR2 SYGVNS. CDR3 sequence (DNA): TGTGCCAGCAGCGGTCGCCTGGGGGCCTATAATTCACCCCTCCACTTT. Protein: CASSGRLGAYNSPLHF. The entire variable domain, with the rest obtained from reference TRBV25-1 and TRBJ1-6, is as follows: EADIYQTPRYLVIGTGKKITLECSQTMGHDKMYWYQQDPGMELHLIHYSYGVNSTEKGDLSSESTVSRIRTEHFPLTLESARPSHTSQYLCASSGRLGAYNSPLHFGNGTRLTVT.

J is TRBJ2-7 and V is TRBV9, with 8 bases identical to TRBD1. Per germline, CDR1 SGDLS and CDR2 YYNGEE. The CDR3 is 15 residues long. The J segment lost 4 bases and the V segment lost 4 bases, leaving 10 bases of the junction unmatched. The CDR3: CASSPRTGIIYEQYF. The CDR3 coding sequence is TGTGCCAGCAGCCCCCGGACAGGGATAATATACGAGCAGTACTTC.

This clone was picked up one time. The chain employs TRBV6-1 and TRBJ1-3; D is undetermined. Trimming removed 7 bases from V and 0 bases from J, with 7 bases in between. The CDR3 is 13 amino acids. In germline, CDR1 is MNHNS, CDR2 SASEGT. The CDR3 region has the DNA TGTGCCAGCACCCGGAGCTCTGGAAACACCATATATTTT. Its translation: CASTRSSGNTIYF.

CDR3 DNA: TGTGCCAGCAGCGATGGGGCCACCGGGGAGCTGTTTTTT. Its protein product is CASSDGATGELFF. The V and J genes are TRBV7-3 and TRBJ2-2, with D possibly TRBD1 on 5 matching bases. The CDR3 sequence is 13 residues long. The ends were cut back, 5 bases at V and 4 bases at J, with 8 bases in the middle. Looked up from germline, CDR1 is SGHTA and CDR2 is FQGTGA.

This clone has a handful of counts. The chain recombines TRBV5-1 with TRBJ1-2; D gene ambiguous. V shed 4 bases and J shed 7 bases, with 14 bases lying between them. CDR3 length equals 13 residues. CDR1 is SGHRS and CDR2 is YFSETQ in the germline V gene. The chain's CDR3 is CASSPGSPIGYTF. The CDR3 region has the DNA TGCGCCAGCAGCCCCGGGTCCCCCATTGGCTACACCTTC.